The 5 T cell receptor beta chains listed next were all sequenced from one sample in a study of shared clonotypes between healthy human individuals. Naive CD8 cells, CD45RO-negative and positively selected for CCR7, excluded terminally differentiated effector memory CD45RA+ cells. Generated by immunoSEQ multiplex PCR, the TCRdb table keeps only in-frame clones and is missing some. The sample records under 1 million clones, roughly 96% being singletons. Sequencing used naive CD8+ T cells sorted from blood. Source of these receptors: a man younger than 40 in good health.

The chain joins TRBV4-3 to TRBJ2-3; D is possibly TRBD2 (5 bases). CDR3 length: 13 residues. Germline loops: CDR1 LGHNA, CDR2 YSLEER. With 4 bases removed from V and 8 bases from J, the gap between germline ends came to 13 bases. The CDR3 nucleotides are TGCGCCAGCAGCCCCGGGGTCCGAGTTACGCAGTATTTT. Protein: CASSPGVRVTQYF.

This chain joins TRBV28 and TRBJ1-4; D uncertain. There are 14 residues in the CDR3. V lost 6 bases and J lost 0, with 8 bases in between. Germline CDR1 and CDR2: MDHEN and SYDVKM. CDR3 sequence: CASRAGATNEKLFF. The DNA for the CDR3 is TGTGCCAGCAGGGCGGGAGCAACTAATGAAAAACTGTTTTTT.

About this clone itself: The junction does not match germline at one end; this may be a read error. The CDR3 loop is CASSLGDNPDF. The CDR3 nucleotides are TGTGCCAGCAGCTTAGGAGACAACCCAGATTTT. The chain joins TRBV7-9 to TRBJ1-3; D is ambiguous. Looked up from germline, CDR1 is SEHNR and CDR2 is FQNEAQ (reference sequence). CDR3 length: 11 residues.

V usage is TRBV7-3 and J usage is TRBJ2-1, with 10 nucleotides matching TRBD1. CDR1 and CDR2 from the germline V gene are SGHTA and FQGTGA. The trim removed 5 bases at V and 6 bases at J, leaving 4 bases unmatched. The CDR3 length is 14 residues. The CDR3 DNA follows: TGTGCCAGCAGCCCAGGGACAGGGGTCAATGAGCAGTTCTTC. It yields the protein CASSPGTGVNEQFF.

The chain recombines TRBV27 with TRBJ2-1; D call uncertain. Germline V gene data show CDR1 as MNHEY and CDR2 as SMNVEV (reference sequence). This CDR3 region has 12 residues. Trimming removed 8 bases from V and 6 bases from J, with 11 bases in between. CDR3 sequence: CASGLLGNEQFF. In DNA, the CDR3 is TGTGCCAGCGGTCTATTGGGCAATGAGCAGTTCTTC.